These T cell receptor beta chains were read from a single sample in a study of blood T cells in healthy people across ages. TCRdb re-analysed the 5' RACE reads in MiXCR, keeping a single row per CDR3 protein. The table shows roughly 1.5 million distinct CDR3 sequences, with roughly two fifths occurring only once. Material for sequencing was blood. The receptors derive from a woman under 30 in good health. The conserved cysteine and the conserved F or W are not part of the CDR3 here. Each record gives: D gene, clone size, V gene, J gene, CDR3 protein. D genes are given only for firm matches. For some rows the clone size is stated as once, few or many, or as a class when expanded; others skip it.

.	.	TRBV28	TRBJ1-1	ASTPAASTEAF
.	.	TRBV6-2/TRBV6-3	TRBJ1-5	ASNRVINLPQH
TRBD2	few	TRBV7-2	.	ASSSILAGGQETQY
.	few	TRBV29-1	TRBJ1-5	SVADYSNQPQH
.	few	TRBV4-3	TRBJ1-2	ASSQESGGRGTNYGYT
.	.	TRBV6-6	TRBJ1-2	ASSTTAAPNYGYT
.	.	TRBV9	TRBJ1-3	ASSASGGSGNTIY
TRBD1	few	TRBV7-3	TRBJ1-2	ASSLGGQGPFNYGYT
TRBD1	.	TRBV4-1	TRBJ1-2	ASSPGQGALHGYT
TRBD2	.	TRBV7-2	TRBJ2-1	ASSFNQRGSSYNEQF
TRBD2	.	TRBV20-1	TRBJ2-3	SARPAGVVATDTQY
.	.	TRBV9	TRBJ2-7	ASSVAGSGEQY
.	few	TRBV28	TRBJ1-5	ASSSAGYHQPQH
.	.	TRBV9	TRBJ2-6	ASSVGGNSGANVLT
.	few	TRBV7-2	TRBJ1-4	ASSFFRNGYEKLF
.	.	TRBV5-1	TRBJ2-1	ASSHTGGMGTYNEQF
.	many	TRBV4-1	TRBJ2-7	ASSQGAANAYEQY
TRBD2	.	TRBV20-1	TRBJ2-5	SARDPGGIQETQY
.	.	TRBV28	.	ASSLYSSSYNEQY
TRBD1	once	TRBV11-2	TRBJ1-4	ASSTTDRGTELF
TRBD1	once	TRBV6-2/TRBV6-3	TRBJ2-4	ASSYSRDRGLAKNIQY
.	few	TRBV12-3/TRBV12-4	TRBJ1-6	ASTMGGSSYNSPLH
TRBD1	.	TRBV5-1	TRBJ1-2	ASSGRDRGDYGYT
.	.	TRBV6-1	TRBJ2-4	ASSNRWGQNIQY
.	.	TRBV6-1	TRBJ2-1	ASSDLGGGNEQF
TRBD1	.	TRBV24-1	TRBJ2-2	ATSDPPTGVNTGELF
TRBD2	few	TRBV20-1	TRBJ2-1	SARDLAGVFYNEQF
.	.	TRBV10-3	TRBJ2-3	ATQTEFSTDTQY
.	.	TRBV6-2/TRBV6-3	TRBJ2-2	ASSYWEPGELF
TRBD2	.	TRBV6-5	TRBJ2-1	ASSPTGTSGAGEQF
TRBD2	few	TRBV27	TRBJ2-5	ASSITSGGPQETQY
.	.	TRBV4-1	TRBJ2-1	ASSHSPGRADNGQF
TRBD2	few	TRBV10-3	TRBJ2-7	AISDSGRPPEHEQY
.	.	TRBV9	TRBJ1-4	ASSVTTDQRGEKLF
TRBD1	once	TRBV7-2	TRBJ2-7	ASSLIQGALAEQY
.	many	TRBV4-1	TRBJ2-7	ASSQDPYEQY
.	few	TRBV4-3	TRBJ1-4	ASSSRRNEKLF
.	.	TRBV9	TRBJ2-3	ASSVAAAADTQY
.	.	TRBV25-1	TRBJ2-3	ASNPLEGTDTQY
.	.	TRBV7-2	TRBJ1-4	ASSFGGANEKLF
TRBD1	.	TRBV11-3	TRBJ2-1	ASSFSGQGLWDNEQF
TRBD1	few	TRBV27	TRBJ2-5	ASSLHDRGVGEQY
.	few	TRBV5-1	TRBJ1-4	ASSLTARNEKLF
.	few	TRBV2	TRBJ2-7	ASSEGEGAQY
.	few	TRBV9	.	ASSESGTEDYEQY
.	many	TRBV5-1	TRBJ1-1	ASSYGSEAF
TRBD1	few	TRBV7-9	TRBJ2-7	ASSRPTGGLSYEQY
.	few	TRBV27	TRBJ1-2	ASTSAGFYGYT
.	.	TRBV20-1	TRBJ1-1	SAVPPGYTEAF
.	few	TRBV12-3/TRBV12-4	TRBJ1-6	ASSSGAGISPLH